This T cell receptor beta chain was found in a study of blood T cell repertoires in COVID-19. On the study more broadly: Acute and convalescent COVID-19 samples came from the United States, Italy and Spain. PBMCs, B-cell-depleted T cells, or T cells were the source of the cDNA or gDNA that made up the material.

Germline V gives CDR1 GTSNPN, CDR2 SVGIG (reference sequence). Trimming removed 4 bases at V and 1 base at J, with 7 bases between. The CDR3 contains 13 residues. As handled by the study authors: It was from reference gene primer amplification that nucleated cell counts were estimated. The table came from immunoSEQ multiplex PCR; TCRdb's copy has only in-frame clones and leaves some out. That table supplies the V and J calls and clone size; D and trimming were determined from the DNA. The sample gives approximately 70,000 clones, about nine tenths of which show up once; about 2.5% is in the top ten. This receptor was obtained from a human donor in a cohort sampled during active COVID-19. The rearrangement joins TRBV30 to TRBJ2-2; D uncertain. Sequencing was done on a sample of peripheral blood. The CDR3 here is CAWTDLNTGELFF. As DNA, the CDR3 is TGTGCCTGGACAGATCTGAACACCGGGGAGCTGTTTTTT.